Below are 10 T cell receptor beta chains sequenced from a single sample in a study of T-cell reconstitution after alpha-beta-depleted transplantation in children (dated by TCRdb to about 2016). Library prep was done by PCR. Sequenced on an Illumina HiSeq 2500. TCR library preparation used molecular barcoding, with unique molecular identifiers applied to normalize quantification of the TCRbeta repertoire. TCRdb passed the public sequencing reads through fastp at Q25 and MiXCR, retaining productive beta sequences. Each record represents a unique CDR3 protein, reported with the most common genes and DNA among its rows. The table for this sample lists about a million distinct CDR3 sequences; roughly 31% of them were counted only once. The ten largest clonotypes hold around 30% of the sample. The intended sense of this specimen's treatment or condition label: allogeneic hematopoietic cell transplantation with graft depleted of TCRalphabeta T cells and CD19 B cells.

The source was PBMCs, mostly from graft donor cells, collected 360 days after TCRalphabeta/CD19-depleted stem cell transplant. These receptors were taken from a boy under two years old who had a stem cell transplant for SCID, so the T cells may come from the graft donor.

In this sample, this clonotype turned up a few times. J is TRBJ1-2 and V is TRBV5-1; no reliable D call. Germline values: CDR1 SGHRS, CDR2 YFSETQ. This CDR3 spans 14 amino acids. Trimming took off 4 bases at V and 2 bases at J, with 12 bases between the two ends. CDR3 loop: CASSPGRANYGYTF. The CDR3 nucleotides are TGCGCCAGCAGCCCGGGTCGAGCCAACTATGGCTACACCTTC. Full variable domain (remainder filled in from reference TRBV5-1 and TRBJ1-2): KAGVTQTPRYLIKTRGQQVTLSCSPISGHRSVSWYQQTPGQGLQFLFEYFSETQRNKGNFPGRFSGRQFSNSRSEMNVSTLELGDSALYLCASSPGRANYGYTFGSGTRLTVV.

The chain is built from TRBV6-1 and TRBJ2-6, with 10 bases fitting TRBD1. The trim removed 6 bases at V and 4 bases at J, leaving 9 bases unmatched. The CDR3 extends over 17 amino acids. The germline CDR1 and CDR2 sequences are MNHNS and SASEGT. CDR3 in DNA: TGTGCCAGCAGATTCGGGACAGGGGATCCGGGGGCCAACGTCCTGACTTTC. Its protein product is CASRFGTGDPGANVLTF.

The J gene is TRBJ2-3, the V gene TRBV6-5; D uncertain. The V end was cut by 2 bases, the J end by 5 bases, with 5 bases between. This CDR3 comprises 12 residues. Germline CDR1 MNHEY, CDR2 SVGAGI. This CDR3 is CASSYDRDTQYF. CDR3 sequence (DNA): TGTGCCAGCAGTTACGACCGAGATACGCAGTATTTT.

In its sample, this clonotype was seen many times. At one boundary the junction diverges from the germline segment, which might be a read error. In DNA form, the CDR3 reads TGTGCCAGCAGCTTGAGGGGGGGGATGAACACTGAAGCTTTCTTT. It specifies CASSLRGGMNTEAFF. This rearrangement joins TRBV5-1 to TRBJ1-1; TRBD1 might be the D (6 bases). CDR1 and CDR2 (germline): SGHRS, YFSETQ. The CDR3 is 15 residues long.

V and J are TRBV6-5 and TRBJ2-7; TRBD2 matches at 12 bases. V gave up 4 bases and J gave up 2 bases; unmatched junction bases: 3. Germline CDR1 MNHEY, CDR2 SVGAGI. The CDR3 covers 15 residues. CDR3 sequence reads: CASSSWTSGAYEQYF. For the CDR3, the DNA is TGTGCCAGCAGTTCCTGGACTAGCGGGGCCTACGAGCAGTACTTC.

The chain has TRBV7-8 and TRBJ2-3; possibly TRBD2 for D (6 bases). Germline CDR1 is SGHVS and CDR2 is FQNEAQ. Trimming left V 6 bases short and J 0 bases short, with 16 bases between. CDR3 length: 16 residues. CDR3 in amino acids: CASSLGASVSTDTQYF. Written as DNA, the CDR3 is TGTGCCAGCAGTCTTGGGGCTAGCGTTAGCACAGATACGCAGTATTTT.

CDR3 DNA: TGTGCCACCAGCAGAGATTGGAACGAGCAGTTCTTC. Residues: CATSRDWNEQFF. The chain joins TRBV15 to TRBJ2-1, with D uncertain. V lost 0 bases to trimming and J lost 10 bases, with 7 bases between them. The germline V gene encodes CDR1 LNHNV and CDR2 YYDKDF (reference sequence). The CDR3 covers 12 residues.

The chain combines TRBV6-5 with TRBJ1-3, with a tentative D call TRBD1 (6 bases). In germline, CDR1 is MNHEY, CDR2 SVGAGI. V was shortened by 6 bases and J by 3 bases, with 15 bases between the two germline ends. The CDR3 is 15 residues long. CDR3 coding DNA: TGTGCCAGCAGGAGGGGGGCGCAGGATGGAAACACCATATATTTT. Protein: CASRRGAQDGNTIYF.

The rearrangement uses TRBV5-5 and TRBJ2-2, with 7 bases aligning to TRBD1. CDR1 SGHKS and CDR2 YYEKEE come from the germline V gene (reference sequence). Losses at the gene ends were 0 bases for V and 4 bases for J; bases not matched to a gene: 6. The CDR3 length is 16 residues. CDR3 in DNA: TGTGCCAGCAGCTTGGGAGCCGGGACAGTCACCGGGGAGCTGTTTTTT. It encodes CASSLGAGTVTGELFF. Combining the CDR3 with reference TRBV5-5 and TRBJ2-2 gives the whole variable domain DAGVTQSPTHLIKTRGQQVTLRCSPISGHKSVSWYQQVLGQGPQFIFQYYEKEERGRGNFPDRFSARQFPNYSSELNVNALLLGDSALYLCASSLGAGTVTGELFFGEGSRLTVL.

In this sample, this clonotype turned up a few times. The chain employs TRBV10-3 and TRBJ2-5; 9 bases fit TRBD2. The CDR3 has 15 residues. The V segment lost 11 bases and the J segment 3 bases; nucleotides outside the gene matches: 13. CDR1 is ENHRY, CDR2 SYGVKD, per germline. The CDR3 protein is CAAGRGGASEETQYF. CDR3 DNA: TGTGCCGCTGGGCGCGGGGGGGCATCGGAAGAGACCCAGTACTTC.